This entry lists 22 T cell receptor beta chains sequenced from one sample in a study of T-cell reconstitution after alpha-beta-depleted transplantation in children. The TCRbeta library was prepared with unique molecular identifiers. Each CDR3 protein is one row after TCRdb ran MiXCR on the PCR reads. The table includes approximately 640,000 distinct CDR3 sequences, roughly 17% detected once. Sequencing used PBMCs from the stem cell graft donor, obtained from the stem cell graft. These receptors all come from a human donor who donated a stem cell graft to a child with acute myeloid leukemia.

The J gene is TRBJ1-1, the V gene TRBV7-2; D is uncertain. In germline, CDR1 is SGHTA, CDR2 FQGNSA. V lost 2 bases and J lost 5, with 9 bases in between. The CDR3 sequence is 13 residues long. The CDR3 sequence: CASSLTPVTEAFF. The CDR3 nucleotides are TGTGCCAGCAGCTTAACCCCCGTGACTGAAGCTTTCTTT.

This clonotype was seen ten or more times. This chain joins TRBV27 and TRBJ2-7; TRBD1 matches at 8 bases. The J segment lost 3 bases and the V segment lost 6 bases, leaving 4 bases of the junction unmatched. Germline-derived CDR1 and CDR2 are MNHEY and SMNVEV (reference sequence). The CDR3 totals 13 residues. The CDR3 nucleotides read TGTGCCAGCAGGGGACAGGTTGTCTACGAGCAGTACTTC. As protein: CASRGQVVYEQYF.

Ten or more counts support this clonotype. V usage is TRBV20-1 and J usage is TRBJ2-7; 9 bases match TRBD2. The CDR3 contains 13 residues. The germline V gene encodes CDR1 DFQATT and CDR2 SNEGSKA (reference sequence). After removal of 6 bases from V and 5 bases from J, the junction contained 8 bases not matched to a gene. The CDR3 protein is CSAYGLARNEQYV. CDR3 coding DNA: TGCAGTGCCTATGGACTAGCGCGAAACGAGCAGTACGTC.

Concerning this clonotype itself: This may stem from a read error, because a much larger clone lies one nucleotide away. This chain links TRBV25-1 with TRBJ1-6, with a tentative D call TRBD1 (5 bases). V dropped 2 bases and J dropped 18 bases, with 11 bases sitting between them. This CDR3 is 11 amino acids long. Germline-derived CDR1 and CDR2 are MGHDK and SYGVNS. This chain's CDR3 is CASSERGAPHF. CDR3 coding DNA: TGTGCCAGCAGTGAAAGGGGTGCCCCCCACTTT.

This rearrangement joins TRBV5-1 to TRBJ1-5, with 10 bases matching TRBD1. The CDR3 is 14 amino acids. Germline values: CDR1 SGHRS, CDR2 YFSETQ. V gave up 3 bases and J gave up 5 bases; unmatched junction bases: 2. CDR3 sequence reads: CASSWTGGDQPQHF. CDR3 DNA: TGCGCCAGCAGCTGGACAGGGGGGGATCAGCCCCAGCATTTT.

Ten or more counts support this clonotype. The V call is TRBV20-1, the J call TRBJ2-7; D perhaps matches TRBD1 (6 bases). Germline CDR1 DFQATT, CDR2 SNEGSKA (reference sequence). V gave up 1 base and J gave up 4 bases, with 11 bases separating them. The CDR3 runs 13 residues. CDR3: CSARAPQGYEQYF. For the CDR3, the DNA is TGCAGTGCTAGAGCCCCACAGGGTTACGAGCAGTACTTC.

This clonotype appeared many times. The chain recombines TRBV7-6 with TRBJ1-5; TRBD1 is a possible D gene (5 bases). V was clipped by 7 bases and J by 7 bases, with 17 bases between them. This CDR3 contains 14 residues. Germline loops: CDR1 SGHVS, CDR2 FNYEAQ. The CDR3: CASIGGGNGQPQHF. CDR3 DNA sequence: TGTGCCAGCATAGGTGGGGGAAACGGGCAGCCCCAGCATTTT.

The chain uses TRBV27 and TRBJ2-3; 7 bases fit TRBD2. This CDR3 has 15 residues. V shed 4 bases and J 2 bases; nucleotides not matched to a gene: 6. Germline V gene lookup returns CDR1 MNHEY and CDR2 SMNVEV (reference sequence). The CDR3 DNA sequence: TGTGCCAGCAGTTCGCTAGCGGCCGTCACAGATACGCAGTATTTT. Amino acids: CASSSLAAVTDTQYF.

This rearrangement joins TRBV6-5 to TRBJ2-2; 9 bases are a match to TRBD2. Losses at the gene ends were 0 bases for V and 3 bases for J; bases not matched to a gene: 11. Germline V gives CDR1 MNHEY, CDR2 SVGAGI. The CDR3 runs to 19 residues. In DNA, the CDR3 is TGTGCCAGCAGTTACTCGATTCCTAGCGGGGTGTCGTACACCGGGGAGCTGTTTTTT. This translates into CASSYSIPSGVSYTGELFF.

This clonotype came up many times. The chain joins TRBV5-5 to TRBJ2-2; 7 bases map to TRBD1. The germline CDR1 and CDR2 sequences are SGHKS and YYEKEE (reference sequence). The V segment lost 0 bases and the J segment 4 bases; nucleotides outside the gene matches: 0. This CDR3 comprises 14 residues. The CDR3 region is CASSLEGATGELFF. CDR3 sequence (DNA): TGTGCCAGCAGCTTGGAGGGGGCCACCGGGGAGCTGTTTTTT.

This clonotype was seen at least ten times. The CDR3 DNA follows: TGCAGTGCTCCGCCGGACAGGGGCCCTAACTATGGCTACACCTTC. The encoded protein is CSAPPDRGPNYGYTF. The gene calls are TRBV20-1 and TRBJ1-2; 9 bases map to TRBD1. Germline loops: CDR1 DFQATT, CDR2 SNEGSKA (reference sequence). CDR3 size: 15 residues. The ends lost 5 bases at V and 0 bases at J; junction bases unmatched: 7.

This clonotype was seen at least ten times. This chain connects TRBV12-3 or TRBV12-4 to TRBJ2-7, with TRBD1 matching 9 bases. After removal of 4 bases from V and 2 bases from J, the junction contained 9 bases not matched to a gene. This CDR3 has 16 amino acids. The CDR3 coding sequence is TGTGCCAGCAGTTCGCACAGGGGGCTTATCGCCTACGAGCAGTACTTC. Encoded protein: CASSSHRGLIAYEQYF.

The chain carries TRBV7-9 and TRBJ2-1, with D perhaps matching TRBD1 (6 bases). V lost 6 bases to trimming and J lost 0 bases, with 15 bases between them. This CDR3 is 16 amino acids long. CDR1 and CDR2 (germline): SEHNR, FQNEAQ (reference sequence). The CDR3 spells CASRTQGISSYNEQFF. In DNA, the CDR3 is TGTGCCAGCAGAACACAGGGTATAAGCTCCTACAATGAGCAGTTCTTC. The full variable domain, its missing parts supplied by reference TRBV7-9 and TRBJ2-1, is DTGVSQNPRHKITKRGQNVTFRCDPISEHNRLYWYRQTLGQGPEFLTYFQNEAQLEKSRLLSDRFSAERPKGSFSTLEIQRTEQGDSAMYLCASRTQGISSYNEQFFGPGTRLTVL.

The CDR3 bases are TGTGCCAGCAGCTCCACCGGGACTAGAACAGATACGCAGTATTTT. Protein: CASSSTGTRTDTQYF. This chain connects TRBV7-2 to TRBJ2-3, with TRBD2 identical over 8 bases. CDR1 is SGHTA, CDR2 FQGNSA, per germline. The CDR3 extends over 15 amino acids. The junction had 6 bases not matched to a gene; V was cut back by 4 bases and J by 3 bases.

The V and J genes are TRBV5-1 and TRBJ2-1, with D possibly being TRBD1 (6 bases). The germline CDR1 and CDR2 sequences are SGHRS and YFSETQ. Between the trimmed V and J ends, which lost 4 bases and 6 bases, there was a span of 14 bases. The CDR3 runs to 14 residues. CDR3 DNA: TGCGCCAGCAGCCATGGACAGCCTTCCAATGAGCAGTTCTTC. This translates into CASSHGQPSNEQFF.

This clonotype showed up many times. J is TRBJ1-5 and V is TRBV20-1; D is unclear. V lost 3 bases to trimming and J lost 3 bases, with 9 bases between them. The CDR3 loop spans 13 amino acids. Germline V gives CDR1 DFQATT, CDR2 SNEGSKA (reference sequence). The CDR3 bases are TGCAGTGCTAGTCAGCCACTCAATCAGCCCCAGCATTTT. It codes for CSASQPLNQPQHF.

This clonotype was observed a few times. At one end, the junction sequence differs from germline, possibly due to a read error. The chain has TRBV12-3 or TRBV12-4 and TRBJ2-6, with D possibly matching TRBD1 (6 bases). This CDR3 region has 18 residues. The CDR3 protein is CASILSGTPSSGANVLTF. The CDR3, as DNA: TGTGCCAGCATTTTATCCGGGACACCCAGCTCTGGGGCCAACGTCCTGACTTTC.

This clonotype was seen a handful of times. The CDR3 loop is CATSGSATAVREQFF. For the CDR3, the DNA is TGTGCCACCAGCGGATCAGCGACGGCGGTGCGTGAGCAGTTCTTC. The rearrangement uses TRBV15 and TRBJ2-1; D is ambiguous. There are 15 residues in the CDR3. CDR1 is LNHNV, CDR2 YYDKDF, per germline (reference sequence). V lost 5 bases and J lost 9, with 20 bases in between.

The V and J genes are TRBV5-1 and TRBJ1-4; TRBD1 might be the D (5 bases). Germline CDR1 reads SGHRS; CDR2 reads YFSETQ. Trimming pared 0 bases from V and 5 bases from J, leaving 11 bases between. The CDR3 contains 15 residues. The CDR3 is CASSLALGLNEKLFF. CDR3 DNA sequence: TGCGCCAGCAGCTTGGCGCTGGGGCTCAATGAAAAACTGTTTTTT. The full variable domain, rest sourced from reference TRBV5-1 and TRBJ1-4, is KAGVTQTPRYLIKTRGQQVTLSCSPISGHRSVSWYQQTPGQGLQFLFEYFSETQRNKGNFPGRFSGRQFSNSRSEMNVSTLELGDSALYLCASSLALGLNEKLFFGSGTQLSVL.

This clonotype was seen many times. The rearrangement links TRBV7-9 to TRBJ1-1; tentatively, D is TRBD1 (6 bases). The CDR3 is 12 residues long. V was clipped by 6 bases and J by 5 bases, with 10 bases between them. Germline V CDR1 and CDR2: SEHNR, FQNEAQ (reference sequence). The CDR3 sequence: CASRTGGTEAFF. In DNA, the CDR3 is TGTGCCAGCAGGACAGGAGGAACTGAAGCTTTCTTT. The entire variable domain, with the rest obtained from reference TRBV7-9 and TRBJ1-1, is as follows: DTGVSQNPRHKITKRGQNVTFRCDPISEHNRLYWYRQTLGQGPEFLTYFQNEAQLEKSRLLSDRFSAERPKGSFSTLEIQRTEQGDSAMYLCASRTGGTEAFFGQGTRLTVV.

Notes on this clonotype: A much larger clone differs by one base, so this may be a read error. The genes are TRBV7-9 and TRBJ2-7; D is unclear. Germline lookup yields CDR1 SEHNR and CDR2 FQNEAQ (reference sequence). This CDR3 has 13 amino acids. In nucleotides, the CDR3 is TGTGCCAGCAGCTTTGAACGCTCCTACGAGCAGTCCTTC. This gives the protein CASSFERSYEQSF.

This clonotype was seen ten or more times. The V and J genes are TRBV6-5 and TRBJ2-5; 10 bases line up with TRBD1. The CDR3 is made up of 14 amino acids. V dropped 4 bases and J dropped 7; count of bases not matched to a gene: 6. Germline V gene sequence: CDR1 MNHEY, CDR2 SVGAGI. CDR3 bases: TGTGCCAGCAGTTCGGGACAGGGGACTCCGACCCAGTACTTC. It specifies CASSSGQGTPTQYF.